A selection of T cell receptor beta chains follows, all from one sample in a study of Graves' ophthalmopathy and Graves' hyperthyroidism. MiXCR, run by TCRdb on the multiplex PCR reads, gives a single entry per CDR3 protein. There are hundreds of thousands of distinct CDR3 sequences in the sample; under 15% occur only once, and roughly 9.8% lies in the top ten. The sequencing input was blood. The receptors shown here come from a woman aged 25 to 45 with Graves' ophthalmopathy. The CDR3 runs from the conserved cysteine through the conserved F or W. The D gene is left open where the match is weak. Some rows have no size entry. The others give once, few or many, or a class for an expanded clone.

- TRBD1 TRBJ1-2 TRBV27 TGTGCCAGCAGCCGGGGGACAGGACAAGACCAGAAGAACTATGGCTACACCTTC CASSRGTGQDQKNYGYTF
many TRBD2 TRBJ2-1 TRBV20-1 TGCAGTGCTAGAGGTACTAGCGGGAGTAATGAGCAGTTCTTC CSARGTSGSNEQFF
many - TRBJ1-5 TRBV6-1 TGTGCCAGCAGTGTCGCCGGGACAAGCAATCAGCCCCAGCATTTT CASSVAGTSNQPQHF
few - TRBJ1-5 TRBV4-1 TGCGCCAGCAGCCAAGTAATTGGTAGATCCAATCAGCCCCAGCATTTT CASSQVIGRSNQPQHF
- TRBD1 TRBJ1-2 TRBV7-2 TGTGCCAGCAGCCGAGCGGACAGGGGGCATGGCTACACCTTC CASSRADRGHGYTF
few TRBD1 TRBJ1-6 TRBV4-1 TGCGCCAGCAGCCAAGAGATGTCAGGGGGAGGACCCCTCCACTTT CASSQEMSGGGPLHF
many TRBD2 TRBJ2-5 TRBV11-3 TGTGCCAGCAGCTTCGCGGGGGGCCAAGAGACCCAGTACTTC CASSFAGGQETQYF
few - TRBJ2-2 TRBV18 TGTGCCAGCTCACCAGAGCAACACAACACCGGGGAGCTGTTTTTT CASSPEQHNTGELFF
few - TRBJ2-5 TRBV9 TGTGCCAGCAGCCCCCAACCGATTAGCGGCCAAGAGACCCAGTACTTC CASSPQPISGQETQYF
- - TRBJ2-5 TRBV20-1 TGCAGTGCTCAAGGGAACAGCCTACTGTTGGAGACCCAGTACTTC CSAQGNSLLLETQYF
many TRBD1 TRBJ1-5 TRBV6-4 TGTGCCAGCAGTCAAGCCGGGACAGGGGCGAATCAGCCCCAGCATTTT CASSQAGTGANQPQHF
many - TRBJ2-2 TRBV11-3 TGTGCCAGCAGCTTAGATCTCGCGAACACCGGGGAGCTGTTTTTT CASSLDLANTGELFF
- - TRBJ2-4 TRBV3-1 - CASSQVASGTGSIKYF
- - TRBJ2-7 TRBV7-3 TGTGCCAGCATCTACCGTTCCTACGAGCAGTACTTC CASIYRSYEQYF
many - TRBJ1-2 TRBV28 TGTGCCAGCAGCGAAGCCTACTATGGCTACACCTTC CASSEAYYGYTF
many TRBD1 TRBJ1-1 TRBV6-1 TGTGCCAGCAGTCGAGACAGGGTCGGAGCGACTGAAGCTTCCTTT CASSRDRVGATEASF
many - TRBJ1-1 TRBV20-1 TGCAGTGCTAGAGCTCACATTGGTAGCACTGAAGCTTTCTTT CSARAHIGSTEAFF
many - TRBJ2-7 TRBV28 TGTGCCAGCAGTTTTGCGAGGAGCTCCTACGAGCAGTACTTC CASSFARSSYEQYF
many - TRBJ1-2 TRBV28 TGTGCCAGCAGATATGGGAGAGCCGGCTACACCTTC CASRYGRAGYTF
- - TRBJ1-5 TRBV30 TGTGCCTGGGCGACAGGTTACGATCAGCCCCAGCATTTT CAWATGYDQPQHF
many - TRBJ2-5 TRBV2 TGTGCCAGCAGTGGGTGGGGAGAGACCCAGTACTTC CASSGWGETQYF
- - TRBJ1-5 TRBV28 TGTGCCAGCCGGTGGGGCAATCAGCCCCAGCATTTT CASRWGNQPQHF
many TRBD2 TRBJ2-7 TRBV20-1 TGCAGTGCTTCGGGACTAGCCTACGAGCAGTACTTC CSASGLAYEQYF
many TRBD1 TRBJ2-3 TRBV2 TGTGCCAGCAGGTTGACAGGGTACACCACAGATACGCAGTATTTT CASRLTGYTTDTQYF
many - TRBJ2-4 TRBV6-1 TGTGCCAGCAGTGATCCCGCAGGCGGGACGGGGAACATTCAGTACTTC CASSDPAGGTGNIQYF
many TRBD1 TRBJ1-2 TRBV12-3/TRBV12-4 TGTGCCAGCAGTTTATCGGGACAGGGGAATGGCTACACCTTC CASSLSGQGNGYTF
many - TRBJ1-5 TRBV29-1 TGCAGCGTTGGGGACAACAGGGGCAATCAGCCCCAGCATTTT CSVGDNRGNQPQHF
- - TRBJ1-6 TRBV19 TGTGCCAGTAGTTCAAATGCGGGGGTTAATTCACCCCTCCACTTT CASSSNAGVNSPLHF
many - TRBJ2-7 TRBV20-1 TGCAGTGTCCTGAGTCGGCACTCCTACGAGCAGTACTTC CSVLSRHSYEQYF
- - TRBJ1-1 TRBV5-1 TGCGCCAGCAGCTTGGGGACACGGAAGACTGAAGCTTGCTTT CASSLGTRKTEACF
many TRBD2 TRBJ2-7 TRBV29-1 TGCAGCGTCTCCCGCGGGGGCTCCTACGAGCAGTACTTC CSVSRGGSYEQYF